This T cell receptor (beta chain) was captured in a study of human T cells and chemical hapten exposure. Study-level information: Application of 0.01% DPC to the upper back was done by patch test, with a reading at 6 days.

Germline assignment: CDR1 SQVTM and CDR2 ANQGSEA. The CDR3 runs 13 residues. Trimming pared 3 bases from V and 2 bases from J, leaving 9 bases between. Time point in this sample: patch test 2, 6 weeks after DPC sensitization. Indicated treatment: therapeutic diphenylcyclopropenone sensitization with weekly scalp DPC. One entry per CDR3 protein results from TCRdb running MiXCR on the RACE reads. The table lists 89,000 or so distinct CDR3 sequences, 6.6% of them singletons. This clonotype was recorded at least ten times. This clonotype originated in a woman younger than 45 with alopecia areata. Some clones in this sample may be carry-over from other donors' samples. The chain is built from TRBV29-1 and TRBJ2-3; D is unclear. Here the sequenced sample was whole blood, taken in connection with sensitization to the hapten diphenylcyclopropenone (DPC). The CDR3 DNA reads as TGCAGCGTTGACTCCGACCACACAGATACGCAGTATTTT. It encodes CSVDSDHTDTQYF.